This T cell receptor beta chain was captured in a study of T cell responses to AZD1222 COVID-19 vaccine. Study-wide points: A reported finding is that nearly half of spike-specific TCRs target unmutated variant regions.

Of note for this clone: Antigen specificity is unknown.

The data were produced by immunoSEQ multiplex PCR, yet TCRdb's version contains in-frame clones alone and is incomplete. The sample includes 150,000 to 200,000 clones, just over 90% seen only once; the top ten take 3.4%. Trimming took off 4 bases at V and 5 bases at J, with 13 bases between the two ends. The CDR3 contains 14 residues. Per the germline V gene, CDR1 is SGHDN and CDR2 is FVKESK. This rearrangement joins TRBV14 to TRBJ2-3; perhaps TRBD2 as D (6 bases). This TCR came from an adult who received the AZD1222 COVID-19 vaccine. Sequencing used peripheral blood, obtained 28 days after the second AZD1222 dose. The CDR3 protein is CASSPGDWEDTQYF. The CDR3 DNA is TGTGCCAGCAGCCCCGGGGACTGGGAAGATACGCAGTATTTT.